A selection of T cell receptor beta chains follows, all from one sample in a study of cytomegalovirus exposure and HLA in healthy donors. Using immunoSEQ multiplex PCR, the repertoire was profiled, and TCRdb retains in-frame clones only, with some absent. Among over 90,000 clones, about 72% were seen once, and the ten largest hold about 20%. Specimen: PBMCs. The receptors derive from a woman aged 55-70 years in good health and CMV-seropositive. Both conserved end residues are part of each CDR3. D genes are given only for firm matches. Where a row states a size, it is once, few, many or the class of an expanded clone; other rows omit it.

v_gene: TRBV27; d_gene: TRBD2; j_gene: TRBJ2-1; abundance: -; len: 14; CDR3nt: TGTGCCAGCAGTGCCGGGACTAGAAGCAATGAGCAGTTCTTC; CDR3aa: CASSAGTRSNEQFF
v_gene: TRBV6-1; d_gene: -; j_gene: TRBJ1-6; abundance: -; len: 14; CDR3nt: TGTGCCAGCAGCTCCGGTCCCTATAATTCACCCCTCCACTTT; CDR3aa: CASSSGPYNSPLHF
v_gene: TRBV6-1; d_gene: TRBD1; j_gene: TRBJ1-3; abundance: -; len: 14; CDR3nt: TGTGCCAGCAGGCTGACAGGGGCTGGAAACACCATATATTTT; CDR3aa: CASRLTGAGNTIYF
v_gene: TRBV7-2; d_gene: -; j_gene: TRBJ2-7; abundance: -; len: 15; CDR3nt: TGTGCCAGCAGCTTGGCTAGCTGGGGGGCCTACGAGCAGTACTTC; CDR3aa: CASSLASWGAYEQYF
v_gene: TRBV7-2; d_gene: -; j_gene: TRBJ1-5; abundance: -; len: 15; CDR3nt: TGTGCCAGCAGCTTAAGCCCAGGGTCGGGTCAGCCCCGGCATTTT; CDR3aa: CASSLSPGSGQPRHF
v_gene: TRBV7-9; d_gene: TRBD2; j_gene: TRBJ2-1; abundance: -; len: 18; CDR3nt: TGTGCCAGCAGCCCAAGGGGACTAGCGGGTGGGTCCTACAATGAGCAGTTCTTC; CDR3aa: CASSPRGLAGGSYNEQFF
v_gene: TRBV18; d_gene: -; j_gene: TRBJ2-7; abundance: -; len: 15; CDR3nt: TGTGCCAGCTCAGCGGACTTGGGCCCCCCCGCCGAGCAGTACTTC; CDR3aa: CASSADLGPPAEQYF
v_gene: TRBV7-9; d_gene: -; j_gene: TRBJ2-5; abundance: -; len: 16; CDR3nt: TGTGCCAGCAACTGGGACTCAATAACTAGTAAAGAGACCCAGTACTTC; CDR3aa: CASNWDSITSKETQYF
v_gene: TRBV5-1; d_gene: -; j_gene: TRBJ2-5; abundance: -; len: 15; CDR3nt: TGCGCCAGCAGCTTGGTAGGTAGCCTCCAAGAGACCCAGTACTTC; CDR3aa: CASSLVGSLQETQYF
v_gene: TRBV7-6; d_gene: -; j_gene: TRBJ2-5; abundance: -; len: 14; CDR3nt: TGTGCCAGCAGCTTAGGGGCTACCCAAGAGACCCAGTACTTC; CDR3aa: CASSLGATQETQYF
v_gene: TRBV2; d_gene: -; j_gene: TRBJ2-2; abundance: -; len: 14; CDR3nt: TGTGCCAGCCATAGGACAGCCAACACCGGGGAGCTGTTTTTT; CDR3aa: CASHRTANTGELFF
v_gene: TRBV6-6; d_gene: -; j_gene: TRBJ1-5; abundance: few; len: 13; CDR3nt: TGTGCCAGCAGTTATAACCCTCGAGGGCCCCAGCATTTT; CDR3aa: CASSYNPRGPQHF
v_gene: TRBV28; d_gene: TRBD1; j_gene: TRBJ1-5; abundance: -; len: 15; CDR3nt: TGTGCCACCGTTACCCGGGACAGGAGCAATCAGCCCCAGCATTTT; CDR3aa: CATVTRDRSNQPQHF
v_gene: TRBV5-6; d_gene: TRBD1; j_gene: TRBJ1-1; abundance: -; len: 14; CDR3nt: TGTGCCAGCAGAATCGGGGCAGGGGGCACCGGAGCTTTCTTT; CDR3aa: CASRIGAGGTGAFF
v_gene: TRBV6-1; d_gene: -; j_gene: TRBJ2-3; abundance: -; len: 12; CDR3nt: TGTGCCAGCAGTGATTGGAGAGATACGCAGTATTTT; CDR3aa: CASSDWRDTQYF
v_gene: TRBV5-5; d_gene: TRBD1; j_gene: TRBJ1-4; abundance: -; len: 15; CDR3nt: TGTGCCAGCAGAGGTCCACAGGGGGCGGATGAAAAACTGTTTTTT; CDR3aa: CASRGPQGADEKLFF
v_gene: TRBV5-4; d_gene: -; j_gene: TRBJ2-7; abundance: -; len: 13; CDR3nt: TGTGCCAGCAGCTTACCGGGGGCCTACGAGCAGTACTTC; CDR3aa: CASSLPGAYEQYF
v_gene: TRBV30; d_gene: -; j_gene: TRBJ2-7; abundance: -; len: 13; CDR3nt: TGTGCCTGGAGCCAGGGTGCTTTGCCCGAGCAGTACTTC; CDR3aa: CAWSQGALPEQYF
v_gene: TRBV11-2; d_gene: TRBD2; j_gene: TRBJ2-7; abundance: -; len: 19; CDR3nt: TGTGCCAGCAGCCGTCGTACCTCACTAGCGGACCTCAACACCTACGAGCAGTACTTC; CDR3aa: CASSRRTSLADLNTYEQYF
v_gene: TRBV7-2; d_gene: TRBD1; j_gene: TRBJ1-2; abundance: -; len: 14; CDR3nt: TGTGCCAGCGGGGGACAGGTTTCTTACTATGGCTACACCTTC; CDR3aa: CASGGQVSYYGYTF
v_gene: TRBV9; d_gene: TRBD2; j_gene: TRBJ2-3; abundance: few; len: 13; CDR3nt: TGTGCCAGCAGCGGGACTAGGAAAGATACGCAGTATTTT; CDR3aa: CASSGTRKDTQYF
v_gene: TRBV28; d_gene: TRBD2; j_gene: TRBJ2-1; abundance: -; len: 15; CDR3nt: TGTGCCAGCAGTTTGAGGACTAGCGAAAACAATGAGCAGTTCTTC; CDR3aa: CASSLRTSENNEQFF
v_gene: TRBV7-8; d_gene: -; j_gene: TRBJ2-1; abundance: once; len: 16; CDR3nt: TGTGCCAGCAGCTTAGGGTCCCAGCGAATCTACAATGAGCAGTTCTTC; CDR3aa: CASSLGSQRIYNEQFF
v_gene: TRBV2; d_gene: -; j_gene: TRBJ1-5; abundance: -; len: 14; CDR3nt: TGTGCCAGCAGTGAAGGAGGGGGACGCCAGCCCCAGCATTTT; CDR3aa: CASSEGGGRQPQHF
v_gene: TRBV7-9; d_gene: TRBD1; j_gene: TRBJ1-3; abundance: -; len: 14; CDR3nt: TGTGCCAGCAGCCCCGGGACAGGAGGAAACACCATATATTTT; CDR3aa: CASSPGTGGNTIYF
v_gene: TRBV29-1; d_gene: TRBD2; j_gene: TRBJ2-5; abundance: -; len: 15; CDR3nt: TGCAGCGTTCGCGTGTTCGGGCTAGCGGGAGAGACCCAGTACTTC; CDR3aa: CSVRVFGLAGETQYF
v_gene: TRBV18; d_gene: TRBD2; j_gene: TRBJ2-1; abundance: -; len: 14; CDR3nt: TGTGCCAGCTCCCCGGCGGGGGGGCCTTTGGAGCAGTTCTTC; CDR3aa: CASSPAGGPLEQFF
v_gene: TRBV11-3; d_gene: TRBD2; j_gene: TRBJ2-2; abundance: -; len: 17; CDR3nt: TGTGCCAGCAGCCCGCGGCGGACTAGGGGGAACACCGGGGAGCTGTTTTTT; CDR3aa: CASSPRRTRGNTGELFF
v_gene: TRBV12-5; d_gene: TRBD1; j_gene: TRBJ2-2; abundance: -; len: 15; CDR3nt: TGTGCTAGTGGTTTGGGGACAGGGTTCACCGGGGAGCTGTTTTTT; CDR3aa: CASGLGTGFTGELFF
v_gene: TRBV4-1; d_gene: TRBD1; j_gene: TRBJ1-2; abundance: -; len: 15; CDR3nt: TGCGCCAGCAGCCAAGTGCGGACAGGGGATTATGGCTACACCTTC; CDR3aa: CASSQVRTGDYGYTF
v_gene: TRBV28; d_gene: -; j_gene: TRBJ1-1; abundance: few; len: 14; CDR3nt: TGTGCCAGCAGTCCCACTCAGGGGATCACTGAAGCTTTCTTT; CDR3aa: CASSPTQGITEAFF
v_gene: TRBV5-8; d_gene: TRBD1; j_gene: TRBJ2-3; abundance: -; len: 16; CDR3nt: TGTGCCAGCAGCTCGGGGACAGGGATTGTTACAGATACGCAGTATTTT; CDR3aa: CASSSGTGIVTDTQYF
v_gene: TRBV11-2; d_gene: -; j_gene: TRBJ2-1; abundance: -; len: 13; CDR3nt: TGTGCCAGCAGCTCCTCTCGGGTTTTTGAGCAGTTCTTC; CDR3aa: CASSSSRVFEQFF
v_gene: TRBV9; d_gene: -; j_gene: TRBJ1-1; abundance: -; len: 14; CDR3nt: TGTGCCAGCAGCGTAGGGCATTTGAACACTGAAGCTTTCTTT; CDR3aa: CASSVGHLNTEAFF
v_gene: TRBV6-6; d_gene: -; j_gene: TRBJ1-2; abundance: -; len: 14; CDR3nt: TGTGCCAGCACCCATTCCCGGGGGGCCTATGGCTACACCTTC; CDR3aa: CASTHSRGAYGYTF
v_gene: TRBV5-6; d_gene: -; j_gene: TRBJ2-1; abundance: few; len: 11; CDR3nt: TGTGCCAGCAGCTTCGGCCTGGGGGAGGTCTTC; CDR3aa: CASSFGLGEVF
v_gene: TRBV30; d_gene: TRBD1; j_gene: TRBJ1-3; abundance: -; len: 17; CDR3nt: TGTGCCTGGAGTGTGGGACAGTCCTTGCCCTCTGGAAACACCATATATTTT; CDR3aa: CAWSVGQSLPSGNTIYF
v_gene: TRBV6-1; d_gene: -; j_gene: TRBJ2-1; abundance: -; len: 17; CDR3nt: TGTGCCAGCAGTGAACGGGAGGGACAGGGCTCCTACAATGAGCAGTTCTTC; CDR3aa: CASSEREGQGSYNEQFF
v_gene: TRBV18; d_gene: TRBD1; j_gene: TRBJ1-2; abundance: -; len: 13; CDR3nt: TGTGCCAGCTCGCTTGGACAGGACTATGGCTACACCTTC; CDR3aa: CASSLGQDYGYTF
v_gene: TRBV5-1; d_gene: -; j_gene: TRBJ1-4; abundance: -; len: 15; CDR3nt: TGCGCCAGCAGCCCAGGGAAGGCAACTAATGAAAAACTGTTTTTT; CDR3aa: CASSPGKATNEKLFF
v_gene: TRBV27; d_gene: TRBD1; j_gene: TRBJ2-7; abundance: -; len: 14; CDR3nt: TGTGCCAGCAGTTCAGGGGGCCCCAGGGGCGAGCAGTACTTC; CDR3aa: CASSSGGPRGEQYF
v_gene: TRBV4-1; d_gene: -; j_gene: TRBJ2-6; abundance: -; len: 17; CDR3nt: TGCGCCAGCAGCCAACTCGGCGGCAGCTCTGGGGCCAACGTCCTGACTTTC; CDR3aa: CASSQLGGSSGANVLTF
v_gene: TRBV19; d_gene: -; j_gene: TRBJ2-7; abundance: -; len: 16; CDR3nt: TGTGCCAGTAGTACCTGGTCGCTCACGAGCCCCTACGAGCAGTACTTC; CDR3aa: CASSTWSLTSPYEQYF